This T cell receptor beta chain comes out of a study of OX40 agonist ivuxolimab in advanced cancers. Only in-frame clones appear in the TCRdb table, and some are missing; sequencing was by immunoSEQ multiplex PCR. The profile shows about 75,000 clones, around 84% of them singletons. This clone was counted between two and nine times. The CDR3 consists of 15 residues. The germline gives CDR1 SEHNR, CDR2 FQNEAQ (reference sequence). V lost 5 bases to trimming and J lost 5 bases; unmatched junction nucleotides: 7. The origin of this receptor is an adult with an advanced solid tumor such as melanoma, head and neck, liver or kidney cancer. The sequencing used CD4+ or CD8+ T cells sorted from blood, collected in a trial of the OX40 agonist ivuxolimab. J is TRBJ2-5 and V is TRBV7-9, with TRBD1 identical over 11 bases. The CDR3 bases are TGTGCCAGCAGCGAGGGACAGGGGGTGGTGGAGACCCAGTACTTC. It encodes CASSEGQGVVETQYF.